This record looks at one T cell receptor beta chain sequence and its context. The antigen it recognizes is unknown. Base-call qualities are not available, and no considerably larger clone is one nucleotide away. Each collaborating institution followed its own protocols to collect whole blood in K2EDTA tubes. For TCRbeta analysis, collaborator samples were shipped as frozen whole blood, as isolated PBMCs, or as DNA extracted from either sample type. The entry originates in a study of blood T cell repertoires in COVID-19 (dated by TCRdb to 2020 to 2022). Context from the whole study: Samples from collaborators originated in the United States, Italy and Spain and spanned both the acute and convalescent phases of COVID-19. The prospective study material was composed of cDNA or gDNA derived from T cells, B-cell-depleted T cells, or PBMCs. Subjects who had been exposed to COVID-19, were actively infected with it, or had recovered from it provided the deeply sampled blood TCRbeta repertoires that made up the dataset. The repertoires were released in a freely available public database meant as a resource for research on the immune response to SARS-CoV-2. Samples came from the ongoing ImmuneRACE study (first 160 participants) plus 1,254 subjects from 6 global collaborators. Sample metadata almost always included a de-identified subject ID, COVID-19 status, age in years and sex. Where available, HLA class I and class II types were obtained from metadata supplied by the sample provider rather than from assay-based typing.

On the study overall, not on this receptor specifically: The quantity of clinical and demographic metadata differed by source and by participant and was supplied without curation.

TCRbeta CDR3 regions were amplified from genomic DNA by means of the immunoSEQ Assay, a bias-controlled multiplex PCR. Regarding the original processing steps: Nucleated cell counts per sample were estimated from amplification of reference gene primers within the assay. To quantify the absolute abundance of each unique TCRbeta CDR3 rearrangement, sequence reads were collapsed and filtered. For each sample, productive Simpson clonality was calculated by taking the square root of Simpson's diversity index across productive rearrangements. Held by TCRdb, this immuneACCESS table contains in-frame sequences only and omits some clones. Under half of the omission traces to an unresolved V gene where checked; the cause of the rest is unknown. Clone size and V and J calls were adopted from that table, with D and trimming inferred from the DNA. The sample table contains roughly 94,000 clones; only one count was recorded for 84% of them. The top ten constitute 20% to 30% of the sample.

V is pruned by 3 bases and J by 5 bases, leaving 7 bases of the junction without a gene match. CDR1 and CDR2 are drawn from the germline V gene (reference sequence): SGHKS, YYEKEE. The CDR3, cysteine through phenylalanine, is 16 amino acids long. The retained sequence is limited to the CDR3, 48 bases, with the frame set at the first base. The sequenced sample was peripheral blood. The TCR originated in a man in his 60s with acute or convalescent COVID-19. Recombination connected TRBV5-5 to TRBJ2-5, and 13 junctional nucleotides match TRBD2. The DNA is as follows: TGTGCCAGCAGCTCTGGGACTAGCGGGGTGAGGGAGACCCAGTACTTC. Its protein is CASSSGTSGVRETQYF.